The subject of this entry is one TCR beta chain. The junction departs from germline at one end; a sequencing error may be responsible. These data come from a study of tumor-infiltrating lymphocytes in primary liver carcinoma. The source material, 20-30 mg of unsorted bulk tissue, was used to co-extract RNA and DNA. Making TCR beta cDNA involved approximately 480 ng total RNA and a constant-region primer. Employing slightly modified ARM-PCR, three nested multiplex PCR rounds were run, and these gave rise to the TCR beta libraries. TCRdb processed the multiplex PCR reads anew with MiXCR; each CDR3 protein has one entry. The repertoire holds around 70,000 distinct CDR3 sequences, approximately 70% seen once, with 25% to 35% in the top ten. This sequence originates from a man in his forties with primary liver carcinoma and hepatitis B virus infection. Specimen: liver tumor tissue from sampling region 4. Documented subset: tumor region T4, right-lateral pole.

The CDR3 bases are TGTACCAGTAGCCAAGACCCCGTTGGTGTTGAGGATGAGCAGTTCTTC. Translation gives CTSSQDPVGVEDEQFF. This chain uses TRBV4-2 with TRBJ2-1, with D unresolved. The V gene's germline CDR1 is LGHNA and CDR2 YNFKEQ. The CDR3 is made up of 16 amino acids.